These 5 T cell receptor beta chains were sequenced from one sample in a study of read filtering for tumor transcriptome and immune sequencing. This library used roughly 400 ng RNA and molecular barcoded adaptors spanning alpha/delta and beta/gamma chains. TCRdb analysed the reads with MiXCR anew, one entry per CDR3 protein. The sample has around 130,000 distinct CDR3 sequences, over 10% seen once. The sample consisted of a population of CD138-negative cells sorted from bone marrow. The receptors come from a donor over 35 with multiple myeloma.

This clonotype was seen many times. The chain recombines TRBV12-3 or TRBV12-4 with TRBJ2-4; a weak D match, TRBD2 (5 bases). The CDR3 length is 12 residues. Trimming removed 2 bases from V and 8 bases from J, with 7 bases in between. Here the CDR3 DNA reads TGTGCCAGCAGTTTATACGGGGACATTCAGTACTTC. Its protein is CASSLYGDIQYF.

The sample holds many counts of this clonotype. The chain carries TRBV20-1 and TRBJ1-6; D is unclear. Trimming removed 1 base from V and 2 bases from J, with 9 bases in between. This CDR3 is built from 15 residues. The germline V gene encodes CDR1 DFQATT and CDR2 SNEGSKA (reference sequence). CDR3 bases: TGCAGTGCTAGAGGAGGTGGCGCCTATAATTCACCCCTCCACTTT. This translates into CSARGGGAYNSPLHF.

This clonotype was recorded many times. The rearrangement uses TRBV12-3 or TRBV12-4 and TRBJ2-5, with D perhaps TRBD2 (5 bases). V shed 2 bases and J shed 5 bases, with 15 bases lying between them. The length of the CDR3 is 15 residues. In nucleotides, the CDR3 is TGTGCCAGCAGTTTAACACTAGTCGTCCGCGAGACCCAGTACTTC. Amino acid sequence: CASSLTLVVRETQYF.

As for this clonotype: A much more abundant neighbour one base away suggests this may be a read error. This chain uses TRBV20-1 with TRBJ2-1; D might be TRBD2 (5 bases). The CDR3 sequence is 12 residues long. CDR1 DFQATT and CDR2 SNEGSKA come from the germline V gene (reference sequence). CDR3 nucleotide sequence: TGCAGTGTTGGAGACTACTACAATGTGCAGTTCTTC. This translates into CSVGDYYNVQFF.

This clonotype occurred many times. V gene TRBV5-6 combines with J gene TRBJ2-2, with 14 nucleotides matching TRBD2. The CDR3 consists of 16 residues. CDR1 SGHDT and CDR2 YYEEEE come from the germline V gene. V was pared by 2 bases and J by 10 bases, with 7 bases of the junction left unmatched. The CDR3 spells CASSFGTSGSLLELFF. The CDR3 DNA sequence: TGTGCCAGCAGCTTTGGGACTAGCGGGAGTCTGCTGGAGCTGTTTTTT.